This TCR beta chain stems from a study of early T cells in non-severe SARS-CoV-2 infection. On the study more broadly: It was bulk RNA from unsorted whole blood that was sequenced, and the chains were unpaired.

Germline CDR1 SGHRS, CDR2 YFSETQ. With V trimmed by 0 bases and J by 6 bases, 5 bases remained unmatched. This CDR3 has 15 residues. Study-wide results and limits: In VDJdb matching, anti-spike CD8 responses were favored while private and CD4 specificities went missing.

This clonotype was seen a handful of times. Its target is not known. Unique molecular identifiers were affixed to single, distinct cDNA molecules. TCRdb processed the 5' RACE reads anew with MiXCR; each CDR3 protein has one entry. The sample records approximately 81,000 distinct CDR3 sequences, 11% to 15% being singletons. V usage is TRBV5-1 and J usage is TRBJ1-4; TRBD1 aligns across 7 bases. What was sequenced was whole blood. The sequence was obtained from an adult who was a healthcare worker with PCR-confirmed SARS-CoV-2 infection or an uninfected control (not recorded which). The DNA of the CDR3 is TGCGCCAGCAGCTTGGGAGACAGGGACTATGAAAAACTGTTTTTT. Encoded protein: CASSLGDRDYEKLFF.